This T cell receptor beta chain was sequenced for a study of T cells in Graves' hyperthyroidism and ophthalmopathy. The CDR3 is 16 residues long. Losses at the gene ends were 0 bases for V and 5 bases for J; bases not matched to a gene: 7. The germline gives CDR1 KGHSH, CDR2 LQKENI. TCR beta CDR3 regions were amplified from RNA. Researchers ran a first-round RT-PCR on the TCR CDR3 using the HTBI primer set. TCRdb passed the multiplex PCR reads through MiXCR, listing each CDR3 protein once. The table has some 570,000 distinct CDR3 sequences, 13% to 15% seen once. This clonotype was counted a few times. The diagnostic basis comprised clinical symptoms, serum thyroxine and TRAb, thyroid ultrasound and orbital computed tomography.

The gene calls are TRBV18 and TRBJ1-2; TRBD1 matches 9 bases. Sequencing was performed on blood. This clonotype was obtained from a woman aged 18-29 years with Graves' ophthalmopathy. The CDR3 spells CASSPPGQGAGYGYTF. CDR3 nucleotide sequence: TGTGCCAGCTCACCACCGGGACAGGGTGCAGGTTATGGCTACACCTTC. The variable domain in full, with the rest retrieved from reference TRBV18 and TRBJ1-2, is NAGVMQNPRHLVRRRGQEARLRCSPMKGHSHVYWYRQLPEEGLKFMVYLQKENIIDESGMPKERFSAEFPKEGPSILRIQQVVRGDSAAYFCASSPPGQGAGYGYTFGSGTRLTVV.